This paragraph covers one TCR beta chain sequence. The target antigen is unknown. The data are from a study of cytomegalovirus exposure and HLA in healthy donors. Study-level results: Some 150 TCR beta chains were listed as cytomegalovirus-associated. Earlier findings revealed that most TCR beta V segments proved productive either about 87% or about 30% of the time.

Those who donated were healthy bone marrow donors. Vbeta (60) and Jbeta (13) primers were used in the PCR. Some clones are missing from TCRdb's copy, which holds only in-frame ones; the method was immunoSEQ multiplex PCR. The data show roughly 120,000 clones, roughly 70% seen once. This TCR derives from a woman in her forties in good health and CMV-seronegative. The sample comprised PBMCs.

CDR3 sequence (DNA): TGTGCCAGCAGTGATCCAGGAACCCGGACTAGCGGGAGGGGAAAGGTGTTCTTC. Its protein product is CASSDPGTRTSGRGKVFF. J is TRBJ2-1 and V is TRBV2; 15 nucleotides agree with TRBD2. The length of the CDR3 is 18 residues. V lost 3 bases to trimming and J lost 15 bases; unmatched junction nucleotides: 18. Germline CDR1 is SNHLY and CDR2 is FYNNEI.